This T cell receptor beta chain was obtained from a study of T cells in Graves' hyperthyroidism and ophthalmopathy. On the study more broadly: The authors collected peripheral blood at initial diagnosis, before any treatment.

Germline CDR1 reads LGHDT; CDR2 reads YNNKEL (reference sequence). J was trimmed by 6 bases and V by 6 bases; bases with no gene match: 6. CDR3 length: 15 residues. Used for diagnoses were clinical symptoms, serum thyroxine and TRAb, thyroid ultrasound and orbital computed tomography. In its sample, this clonotype was seen a few times. Its antigen is unknown. Amplification yielded TCR beta CDR3 regions, with RNA transcripts as the source. HTBI primers were employed in a first-round RT-PCR of the TCR CDR3. TCRdb analysed the multiplex PCR reads with MiXCR anew, one entry per CDR3 protein. The sample holds about 300,000 distinct CDR3 sequences, roughly 19% seen once. General observations from the study: Ophthalmopathy and stable hyperthyroidism were separated by a 13 V-J model. Most thyroid clonotypes that were expanded above 0.001 also turned up in blood.

The material sequenced was blood. The clonotype originates from a man aged 45-65 years with Graves' ophthalmopathy. The V call is TRBV3-1, the J call TRBJ2-2; TRBD2 matches 11 bases. The chain's CDR3 is CASRLTSGKAGELFF. The CDR3 DNA sequence: TGTGCCAGCAGGCTGACTAGCGGGAAAGCCGGGGAGCTGTTTTTT.